The 20 T cell receptor beta chains reported below all come from one sample, sequenced in a study of cytomegalovirus exposure and HLA in healthy donors. With 60 Vbeta and 13 Jbeta primers, the PCR was carried out. Profiling relied on immunoSEQ multiplex PCR, and the TCRdb table lists in-frame clones only, not all of them. In the table there are around 200,000 clones, 60% to 80% of which are singletons. Sequenced sample: PBMCs. The receptors derive from a man aged 40-50 years in good health and CMV-seronegative.

With regard to this clone: A read error may produce the germline difference seen at one junction end. The DNA of the CDR3 is TGTTCCAGCAGCTTGTTCCCATACAATGAGCAGTTCTTC. Protein: CSSSLFPYNEQFF. This rearrangement joins TRBV7-9 to TRBJ2-1; D remains unclear. Germline CDR1 is SEHNR and CDR2 is FQNEAQ (reference sequence). The CDR3 is made up of 13 amino acids.

The gene calls are TRBV5-1 and TRBJ1-2, with D unclear. Trimming left V 2 bases short and J 2 bases short, with 16 bases between. The CDR3 runs 16 residues. Germline V gene sequence: CDR1 SGHRS, CDR2 YFSETQ. CDR3 DNA sequence: TGCGCCAGCAGCTTCCGGACGGAGACTATCAACTATGGCTACACCTTC. Protein product: CASSFRTETINYGYTF.

This clone was detected a few times. The rearrangement uses TRBV30 and TRBJ2-1; D not certain. The V gene lost 4 bases and the J gene lost 3 bases, with 10 bases spanning the gap. CDR1 is GTSNPN, CDR2 SVGIG, per germline (reference sequence). This CDR3 spans 13 amino acids. The CDR3 region has the DNA TGTGCCTGGACCCCAGGTAGCTACAATGAGCAGTTCTTC. Protein sequence: CAWTPGSYNEQFF.

This clone has a handful of counts. One end of the junction does not line up with germline, which may come from a read error. The rearrangement joins TRBV7-9 to TRBJ2-1; perhaps TRBD2 as D (7 bases). The CDR3 is 15 residues long. The germline V gene encodes CDR1 SEHNR and CDR2 FQNEAQ (reference sequence). The CDR3 sequence: CSSSFRGAPYNEQFF. CDR3 in DNA: TGTTCCAGCAGCTTTCGGGGGGCTCCCTACAATGAGCAGTTCTTC.

J is TRBJ1-1 and V is TRBV5-4; 12 bases line up with TRBD1. The CDR3 spans 18 residues. Germline V lookup: CDR1 SGHNT, CDR2 YYREEE (reference sequence). The V gene end was trimmed by 4 bases and the J gene end by 1 base; junction bases not matched to a gene: 11. CDR3 sequence (DNA): TGTGCCAGCAGCAACAGCCGGGACAGGGGGCGCGGGAACACTGAAGCTTTCTTT. Translation gives CASSNSRDRGRGNTEAFF. Drawing the rest from reference TRBV5-4 and TRBJ1-1, the complete variable domain is ETGVTQSPTHLIKTRGQQVTLRCSSQSGHNTVSWYQQALGQGPQFIFQYYREEENGRGNFPPRFSGLQFPNYSSELNVNALELDDSALYLCASSNSRDRGRGNTEAFFGQGTRLTVV.

There are a few counts of this clone. The rearrangement joins TRBV5-1 to TRBJ2-3; possible D gene TRBD1, 7 bases. The CDR3 covers 15 residues. CDR1 is SGHRS, CDR2 YFSETQ, per germline. The V end was cut by 0 bases, the J end by 4 bases, with 12 bases between. CDR3 sequence: CASSLEGRGADTQYF. CDR3 nucleotide sequence: TGCGCCAGCAGCTTGGAGGGCAGGGGGGCAGATACGCAGTATTTT.

This chain's CDR3 is CASSLGAPLTYEQYF. The CDR3 nucleotides are TGTGCCAGCAGCTTAGGAGCTCCTTTAACCTACGAGCAGTACTTC. The rearrangement uses TRBV7-9 and TRBJ2-7; D is ambiguous. The length of the CDR3 is 15 residues. CDR1 and CDR2 from the germline V gene are SEHNR and FQNEAQ (reference sequence). Trimming shortened V by 1 base and J by 2 bases, and 12 bases separated the two germline ends.

The chain couples TRBV6-5 to TRBJ1-1; 8 bases align to TRBD1. The V gene end was trimmed by 2 bases and the J gene end by 7 bases; junction bases not matched to a gene: 9. This CDR3 is built from 15 residues. Germline V gene sequence: CDR1 MNHEY, CDR2 SVGAGI. The CDR3 loop reads CASSYPTTGEDEAFF. The CDR3 DNA is TGTGCCAGCAGTTACCCCACGACAGGGGAGGATGAAGCTTTCTTT.

This clone was detected a few times. The V call is TRBV18, the J call TRBJ2-1, with D possibly TRBD2 on 5 matching bases. CDR1 and CDR2 from the germline V gene are KGHSH and LQKENI. Trimming pared 4 bases from V and 5 bases from J, leaving 9 bases between. The CDR3 has 13 residues. This chain's CDR3 is CASSLRGNNEQFF. CDR3 bases: TGTGCCAGCTCACTCCGGGGTAACAATGAGCAGTTCTTC.

Only a few counts were recorded for this clone. V usage is TRBV7-3 and J usage is TRBJ2-7; D is possibly TRBD2 (6 bases). The germline gives CDR1 SGHTA, CDR2 FQGTGA. V was shortened by 5 bases and J by 6 bases, with 20 bases between the two germline ends. This CDR3 comprises 15 residues. CDR3 bases: TGTGCCAGCAGCCCCCATCCGGGGGTCCTATCCGAGCAGTACTTC. It specifies CASSPHPGVLSEQYF.

In its sample, this clone was seen once. In the same sample, other DNA sequences code for this CDR3. The V call is TRBV14, the J call TRBJ1-6; D possibly corresponds to TRBD1 (5 bases). Between the trimmed V and J ends, which lost 4 bases and 9 bases, there was a span of 19 bases. Germline assignment: CDR1 SGHDN and CDR2 FVKESK. CDR3 size: 16 residues. The CDR3 DNA reads as TGTGCCAGCAGCCGGGGCCGGCCTACAGGAATTTCACCCCTCCACTTT. It encodes CASSRGRPTGISPLHF.

The chain links TRBV28 to TRBJ2-7; 7 nucleotides match TRBD1. The CDR3 is 13 residues long. V dropped 5 bases and J dropped 3; count of bases not matched to a gene: 4. Germline lookup yields CDR1 MDHEN and CDR2 SYDVKM. In DNA, the CDR3 is TGTGCCAGCAGTATTACAGGGGTCTACGAGCAGTACTTC. Protein sequence: CASSITGVYEQYF.

The chain links TRBV4-1 to TRBJ2-1; D is possibly TRBD1 (6 bases). In germline, CDR1 is MGHRA, CDR2 YSYEKL. The CDR3 loop spans 15 amino acids. V was shortened by 0 bases and J by 3 bases, with 9 bases between the two germline ends. The DNA of the CDR3 is TGCGCCAGCAGCCAAGATAGACAGGACTACAATGAGCAGTTCTTC. Translating it yields CASSQDRQDYNEQFF.

The chain joins TRBV7-3 to TRBJ1-1; tentative D call: TRBD1 (5 bases). Germline V CDR1 and CDR2: SGHTA, FQGTGA. The CDR3 is 12 amino acids. The V end lost 5 bases, the J end lost 6 bases, and 10 bases lay between the germline ends. The CDR3 DNA follows: TGTGCCAGCAGCGACGGGGGACCTGAAGCTTTCTTT. This encodes CASSDGGPEAFF.

This clone was seen a few times. The chain uses TRBV28 and TRBJ2-3; perhaps TRBD1 as D (7 bases). The CDR3 length is 12 residues. V was cut by 6 bases and J by 7 bases, with 11 bases left in between. The germline CDR1 and CDR2 sequences are MDHEN and SYDVKM. The CDR3 loop is CASRAGGNTQYF. For the CDR3, the DNA is TGTGCCAGCAGGGCAGGGGGGAATACGCAGTATTTT.

V gene TRBV9 combines with J gene TRBJ2-4, with 10 bases lining up with TRBD1. This CDR3 is 17 amino acids long. The V gene end was trimmed by 0 bases and the J gene end by 0 bases; junction bases not matched to a gene: 3. The germline CDR1 and CDR2 sequences are SGDLS and YYNGEE. The CDR3 coding sequence is TGTGCCAGCAGCGTAGGGGGGGACAGGGGAGCCAAAAACATTCAGTACTTC. Protein: CASSVGGDRGAKNIQYF.

This clone was detected a few times. This sequence joins TRBV6-5 and TRBJ2-1; tentatively, D is TRBD1 (5 bases). V gave up 0 bases and J gave up 9 bases, with 9 bases separating them. Germline-derived CDR1 and CDR2 are MNHEY and SVGAGI. The CDR3 is 13 amino acids. Here the CDR3 DNA reads TGTGCCAGCAGTTACTCGACAGTTACTGAGCAGTTCTTC. This encodes CASSYSTVTEQFF.

The rearrangement uses TRBV19 and TRBJ1-5; the match to TRBD1 covers 7 bases. Germline V gene data show CDR1 as LNHDA and CDR2 as SQIVND (reference sequence). The length of the CDR3 is 16 residues. J gave up 1 base and V 5 bases, and 8 bases lay outside the gene matches. The CDR3 sequence is CASSLNLRGSNQPQHF. CDR3 coding DNA: TGTGCCAGTAGTCTTAATCTCAGGGGGAGCAATCAGCCCCAGCATTTT.

This clone has more than one count but fewer than ten. The rearrangement uses TRBV29-1 and TRBJ2-1; 7 bases agree with TRBD2. CDR1 and CDR2 (germline): SQVTM, ANQGSEA. The J segment lost 8 bases and the V segment lost 6 bases, leaving 7 bases of the junction unmatched. CDR3 length: 12 amino acids. The CDR3 is CSVLLTSHEQFF. The CDR3 DNA reads as TGCAGCGTCCTTCTGACTAGCCATGAGCAGTTCTTC.

This clone was counted only a few times. The rearrangement links TRBV5-1 to TRBJ2-5; maybe TRBD2 (7 bases). The germline V gene has CDR1 SGHRS and CDR2 YFSETQ. V lost 4 bases to trimming and J lost 5 bases, with 15 bases between them. The CDR3 has 14 amino acids. The CDR3: CASSSRPGGETQYF. The CDR3 DNA reads TGCGCCAGCAGCAGCCGCCCGGGGGGCGAGACCCAGTACTTC. The full variable domain, completed using reference TRBV5-1 and TRBJ2-5, is KAGVTQTPRYLIKTRGQQVTLSCSPISGHRSVSWYQQTPGQGLQFLFEYFSETQRNKGNFPGRFSGRQFSNSRSEMNVSTLELGDSALYLCASSSRPGGETQYFGPGTRLLVL.